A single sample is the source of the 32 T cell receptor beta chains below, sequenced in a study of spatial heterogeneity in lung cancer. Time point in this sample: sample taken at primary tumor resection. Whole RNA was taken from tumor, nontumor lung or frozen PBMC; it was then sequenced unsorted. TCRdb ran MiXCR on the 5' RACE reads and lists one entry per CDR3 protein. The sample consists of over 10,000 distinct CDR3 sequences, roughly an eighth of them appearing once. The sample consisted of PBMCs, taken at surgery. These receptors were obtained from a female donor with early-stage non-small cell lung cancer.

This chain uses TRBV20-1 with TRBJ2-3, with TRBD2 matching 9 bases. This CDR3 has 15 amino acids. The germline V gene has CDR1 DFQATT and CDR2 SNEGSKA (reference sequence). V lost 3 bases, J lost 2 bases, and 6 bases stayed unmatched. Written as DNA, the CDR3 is TGCAGTGCTAGCGATAGCGGGAGCCCCACAGATACGCAGTATTTT. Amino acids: CSASDSGSPTDTQYF.

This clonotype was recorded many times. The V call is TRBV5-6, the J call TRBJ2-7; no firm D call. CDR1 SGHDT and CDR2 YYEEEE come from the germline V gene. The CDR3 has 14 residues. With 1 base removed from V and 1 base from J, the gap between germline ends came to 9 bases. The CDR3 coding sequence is TGTGCCAGCAGCTTGAAAGGTGCTTCCTACGAGCAGTACTTC. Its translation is CASSLKGASYEQYF.

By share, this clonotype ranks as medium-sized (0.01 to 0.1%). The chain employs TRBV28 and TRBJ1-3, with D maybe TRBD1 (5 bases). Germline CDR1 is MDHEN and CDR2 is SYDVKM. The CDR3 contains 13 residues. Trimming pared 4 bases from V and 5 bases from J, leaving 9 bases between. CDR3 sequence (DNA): TGTGCCAGCAGTTGGGACTCCCGAAACACCATATATTTT. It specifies CASSWDSRNTIYF.

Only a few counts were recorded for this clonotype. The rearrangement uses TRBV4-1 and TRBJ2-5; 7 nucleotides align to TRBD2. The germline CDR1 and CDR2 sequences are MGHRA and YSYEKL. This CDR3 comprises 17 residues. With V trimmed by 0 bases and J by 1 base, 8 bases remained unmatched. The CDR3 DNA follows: TGCGCCAGCAGCCAAGATGGCCTAGCGGTTTTCCAAGAGACCCAGTACTTC. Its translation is CASSQDGLAVFQETQYF.

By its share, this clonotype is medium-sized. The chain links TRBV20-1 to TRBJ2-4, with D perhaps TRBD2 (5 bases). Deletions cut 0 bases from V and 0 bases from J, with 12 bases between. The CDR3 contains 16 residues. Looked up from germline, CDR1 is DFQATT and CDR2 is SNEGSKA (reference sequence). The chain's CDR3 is CSAREWETVAKNIQYF. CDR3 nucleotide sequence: TGCAGTGCTAGAGAGTGGGAGACCGTAGCCAAAAACATTCAGTACTTC.

The CDR3 DNA reads as TGTGCCAGCAGTTTGAGTACGGCCCAGTACTTC. It translates to CASSLSTAQYF. The chain is built from TRBV28 and TRBJ2-5; the D is unclear. The V end was cut by 3 bases, the J end by 9 bases, with 8 bases between. The CDR3 extends over 11 amino acids. CDR1 is MDHEN and CDR2 is SYDVKM in the germline V gene. The variable domain in full, completed from reference TRBV28 and TRBJ2-5, reads DVKVTQSSRYLVKRTGEKVFLECVQDMDHENMFWYRQDPGLGLRLIYFSYDVKMKEKGDIPEGYSVSREKKERFSLILESASTNQTSMYLCASSLSTAQYFGPGTRLLVL.

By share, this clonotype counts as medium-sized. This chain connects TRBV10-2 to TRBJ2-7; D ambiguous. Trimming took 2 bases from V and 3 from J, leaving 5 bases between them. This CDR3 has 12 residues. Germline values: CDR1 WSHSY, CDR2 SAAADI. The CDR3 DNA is TGCGCCAGCAGTGAGGGCGGCTACGAGCAGTACTTC. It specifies CASSEGGYEQYF.

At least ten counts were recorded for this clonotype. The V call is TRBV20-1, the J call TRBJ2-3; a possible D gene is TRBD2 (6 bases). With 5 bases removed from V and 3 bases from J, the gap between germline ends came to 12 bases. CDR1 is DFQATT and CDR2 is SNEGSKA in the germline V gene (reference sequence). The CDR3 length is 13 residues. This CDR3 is CSASRDSTDTQYF. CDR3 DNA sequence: TGCAGTGCTTCCCGGGACTCTACAGATACGCAGTATTTT.

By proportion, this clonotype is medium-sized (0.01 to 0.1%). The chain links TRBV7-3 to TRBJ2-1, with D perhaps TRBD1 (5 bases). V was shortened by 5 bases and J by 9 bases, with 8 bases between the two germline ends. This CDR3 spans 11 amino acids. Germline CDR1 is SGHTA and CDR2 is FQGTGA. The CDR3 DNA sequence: TGTGCCAGCAGCCAGGGCCGTGAGCAGTTCTTC. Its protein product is CASSQGREQFF.

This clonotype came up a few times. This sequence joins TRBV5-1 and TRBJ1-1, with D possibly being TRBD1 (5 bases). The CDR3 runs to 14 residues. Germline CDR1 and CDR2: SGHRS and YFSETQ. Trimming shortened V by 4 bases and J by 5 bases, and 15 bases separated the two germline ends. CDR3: CASSPGNGGTEAFF. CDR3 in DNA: TGCGCCAGCAGCCCTGGAAATGGGGGAACTGAAGCTTTCTTT.

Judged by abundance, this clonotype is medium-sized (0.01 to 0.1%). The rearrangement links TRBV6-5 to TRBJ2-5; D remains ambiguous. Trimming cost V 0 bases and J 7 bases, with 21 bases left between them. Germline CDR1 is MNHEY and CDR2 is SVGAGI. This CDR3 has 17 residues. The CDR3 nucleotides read TGTGCCAGCAGTTACTCATTCTCCGTGGTAGCTAGTGGGACCCAGTACTTC. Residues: CASSYSFSVVASGTQYF.

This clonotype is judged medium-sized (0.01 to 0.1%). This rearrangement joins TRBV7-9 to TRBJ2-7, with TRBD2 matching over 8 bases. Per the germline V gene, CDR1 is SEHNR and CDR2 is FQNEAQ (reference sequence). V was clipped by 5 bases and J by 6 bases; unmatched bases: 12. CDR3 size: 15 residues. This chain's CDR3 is CASSAGGGGIREQYF. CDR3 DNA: TGTGCCAGCAGCGCGGGGGGAGGCGGTATTCGCGAGCAGTACTTC.

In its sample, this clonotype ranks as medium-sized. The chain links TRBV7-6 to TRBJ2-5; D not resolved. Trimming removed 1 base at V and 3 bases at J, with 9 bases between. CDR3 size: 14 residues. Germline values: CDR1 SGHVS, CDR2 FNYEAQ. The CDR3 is CASSLVSSKETQYF. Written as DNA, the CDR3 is TGTGCCAGCAGCTTAGTCTCCTCAAAAGAGACCCAGTACTTC.

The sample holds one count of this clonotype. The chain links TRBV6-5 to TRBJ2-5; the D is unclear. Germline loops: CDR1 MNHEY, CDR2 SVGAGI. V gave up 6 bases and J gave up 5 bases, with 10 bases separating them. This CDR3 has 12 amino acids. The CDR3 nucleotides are TGTGCCAGCAGATCGGACCTCGAGACCCAGTACTTC. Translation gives CASRSDLETQYF.

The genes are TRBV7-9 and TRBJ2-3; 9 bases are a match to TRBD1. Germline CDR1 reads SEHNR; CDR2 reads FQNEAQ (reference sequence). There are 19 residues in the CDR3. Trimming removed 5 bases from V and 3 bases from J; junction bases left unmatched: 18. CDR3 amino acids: CASSPPYQTGTGKTDTQYF. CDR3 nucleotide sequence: TGTGCCAGCAGCCCACCATATCAAACCGGGACAGGGAAGACAGATACGCAGTATTTT.

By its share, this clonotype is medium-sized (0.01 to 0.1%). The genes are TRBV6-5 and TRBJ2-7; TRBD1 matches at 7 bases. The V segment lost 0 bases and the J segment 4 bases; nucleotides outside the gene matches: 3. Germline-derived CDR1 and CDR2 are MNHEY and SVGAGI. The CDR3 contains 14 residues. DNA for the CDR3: TGTGCCAGCAGTTACTCGCAGGGGGAGTACGAGCAGTACTTC. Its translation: CASSYSQGEYEQYF.

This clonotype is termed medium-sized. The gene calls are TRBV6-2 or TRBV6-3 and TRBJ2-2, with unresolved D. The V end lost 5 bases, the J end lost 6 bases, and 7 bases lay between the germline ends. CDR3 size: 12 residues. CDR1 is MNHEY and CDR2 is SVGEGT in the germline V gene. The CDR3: CASSPYAGELFF. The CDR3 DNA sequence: TGTGCCAGCAGTCCCTATGCCGGGGAGCTGTTTTTT.

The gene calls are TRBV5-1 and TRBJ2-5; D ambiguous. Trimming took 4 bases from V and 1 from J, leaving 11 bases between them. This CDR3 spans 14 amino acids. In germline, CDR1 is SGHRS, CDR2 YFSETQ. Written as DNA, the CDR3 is TGCGCCAGCAGCAGGAAGGGCTTCCAAGAGACCCAGTACTTC. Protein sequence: CASSRKGFQETQYF.

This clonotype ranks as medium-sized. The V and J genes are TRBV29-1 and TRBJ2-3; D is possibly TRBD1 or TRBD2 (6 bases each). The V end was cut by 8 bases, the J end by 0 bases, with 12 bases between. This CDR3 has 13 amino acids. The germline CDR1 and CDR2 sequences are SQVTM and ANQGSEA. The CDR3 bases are TGCAGCTCTAAGGGGGGTAGCACAGATACGCAGTATTTT. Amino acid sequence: CSSKGGSTDTQYF.

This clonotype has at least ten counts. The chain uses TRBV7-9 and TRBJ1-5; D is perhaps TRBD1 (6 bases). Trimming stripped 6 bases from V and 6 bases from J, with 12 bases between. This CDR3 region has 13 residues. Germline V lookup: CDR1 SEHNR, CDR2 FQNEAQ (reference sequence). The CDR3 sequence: CASRQGSGQPQHF. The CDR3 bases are TGTGCCAGCAGGCAGGGGTCTGGTCAGCCCCAGCATTTT.

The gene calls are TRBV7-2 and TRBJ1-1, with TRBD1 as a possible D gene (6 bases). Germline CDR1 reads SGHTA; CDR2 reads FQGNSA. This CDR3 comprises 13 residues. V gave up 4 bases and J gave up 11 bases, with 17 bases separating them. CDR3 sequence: CASSSRTAQGAFF. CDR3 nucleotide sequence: TGTGCCAGCAGCTCCAGGACAGCCCAGGGGGCTTTCTTT.

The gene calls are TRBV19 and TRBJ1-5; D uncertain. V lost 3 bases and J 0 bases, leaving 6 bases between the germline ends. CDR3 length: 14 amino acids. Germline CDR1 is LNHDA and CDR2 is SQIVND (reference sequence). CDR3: CASSMITSNQPQHF. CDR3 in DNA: TGTGCCAGTAGTATGATAACTAGCAATCAGCCCCAGCATTTT.

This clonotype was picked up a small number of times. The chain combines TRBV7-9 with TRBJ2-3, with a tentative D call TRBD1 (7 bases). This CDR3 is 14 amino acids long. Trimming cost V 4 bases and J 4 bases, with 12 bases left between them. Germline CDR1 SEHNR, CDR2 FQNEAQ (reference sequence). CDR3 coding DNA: TGTGCCAGCAGCTCCCCCAGGGGGGCAGATACGCAGTATTTT. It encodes CASSSPRGADTQYF. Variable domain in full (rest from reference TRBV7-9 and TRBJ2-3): DTGVSQNPRHKITKRGQNVTFRCDPISEHNRLYWYRQTLGQGPEFLTYFQNEAQLEKSRLLSDRFSAERPKGSFSTLEIQRTEQGDSAMYLCASSSPRGADTQYFGPGTRLTVL.

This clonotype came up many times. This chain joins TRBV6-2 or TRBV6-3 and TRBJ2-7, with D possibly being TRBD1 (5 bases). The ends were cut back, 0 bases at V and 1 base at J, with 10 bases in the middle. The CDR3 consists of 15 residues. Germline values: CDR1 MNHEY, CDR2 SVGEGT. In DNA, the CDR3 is TGTGCCAGCAGTTACTCGTCACGACAGTCCTACGAGCAGTACTTC. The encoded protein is CASSYSSRQSYEQYF.

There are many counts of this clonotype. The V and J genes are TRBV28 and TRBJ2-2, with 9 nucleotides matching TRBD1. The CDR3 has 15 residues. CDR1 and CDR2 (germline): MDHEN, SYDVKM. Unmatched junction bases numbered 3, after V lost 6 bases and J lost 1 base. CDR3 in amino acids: CASRTGGLNTGELFF. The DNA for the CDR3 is TGTGCCAGCAGAACAGGGGGCTTGAACACCGGGGAGCTGTTTTTT.

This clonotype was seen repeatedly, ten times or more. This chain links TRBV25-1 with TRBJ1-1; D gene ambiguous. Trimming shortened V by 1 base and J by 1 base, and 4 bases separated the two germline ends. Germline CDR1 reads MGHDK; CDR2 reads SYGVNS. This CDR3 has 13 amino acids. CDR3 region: CASSELGNTEAFF. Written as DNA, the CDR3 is TGTGCCAGCAGTGAATTGGGGAACACTGAAGCTTTCTTT.

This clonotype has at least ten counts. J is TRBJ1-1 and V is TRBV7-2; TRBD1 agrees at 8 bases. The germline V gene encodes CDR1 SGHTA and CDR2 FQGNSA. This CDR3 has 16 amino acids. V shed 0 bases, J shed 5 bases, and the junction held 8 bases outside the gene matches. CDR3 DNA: TGTGCCAGCAGCTTAGCGGCAGGGGGCCGGTTTACTGAAGCTTTCTTT. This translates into CASSLAAGGRFTEAFF.

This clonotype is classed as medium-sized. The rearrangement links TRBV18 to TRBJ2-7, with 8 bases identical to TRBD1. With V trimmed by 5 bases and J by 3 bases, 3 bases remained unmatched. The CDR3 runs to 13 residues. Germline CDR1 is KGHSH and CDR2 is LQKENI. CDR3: CASSATGGYEQYF. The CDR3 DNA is TGTGCCAGCTCAGCTACAGGGGGCTACGAGCAGTACTTC.

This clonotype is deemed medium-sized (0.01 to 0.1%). The CDR3 region is CSVAWGPLTNTEAFF. The CDR3 DNA sequence: TGCAGCGTTGCTTGGGGACCACTTACGAACACTGAAGCTTTCTTT. The chain combines TRBV29-1 with TRBJ1-1; D is possibly TRBD1 (5 bases). This CDR3 has 15 amino acids. The V and J ends lost 4 bases and 1 base respectively, with 16 bases between them. Germline CDR1 reads SQVTM; CDR2 reads ANQGSEA.

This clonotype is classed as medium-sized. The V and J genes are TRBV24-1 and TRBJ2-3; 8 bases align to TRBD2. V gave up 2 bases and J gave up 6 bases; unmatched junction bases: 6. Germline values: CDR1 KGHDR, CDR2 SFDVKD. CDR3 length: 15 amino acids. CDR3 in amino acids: CATSDSKREYDTQYF. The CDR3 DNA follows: TGTGCCACCAGTGATTCGAAGCGGGAGTACGATACGCAGTATTTT.

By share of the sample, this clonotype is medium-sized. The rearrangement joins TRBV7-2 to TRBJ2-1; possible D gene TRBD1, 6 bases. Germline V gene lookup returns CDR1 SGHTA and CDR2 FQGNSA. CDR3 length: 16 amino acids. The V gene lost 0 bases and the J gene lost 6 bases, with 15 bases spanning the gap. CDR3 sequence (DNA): TGTGCCAGCAGCTTAGCACCGGGACAACCCATCAATGAGCAGTTCTTC. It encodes CASSLAPGQPINEQFF.

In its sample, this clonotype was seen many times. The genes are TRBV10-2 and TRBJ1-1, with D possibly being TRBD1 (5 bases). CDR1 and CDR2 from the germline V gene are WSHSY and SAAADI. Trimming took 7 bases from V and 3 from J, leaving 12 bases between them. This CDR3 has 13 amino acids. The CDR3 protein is CASKGVVDTEAFF. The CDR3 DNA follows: TGCGCCAGCAAAGGGGTCGTTGACACTGAAGCTTTCTTT.